In this sample, the clone carrying this TCR beta chain turned up a few times. No antigen is known for it. This record belongs to a study of beta chain features in type 1 diabetes. The study's findings and limits: More deletions and fewer insertions at VDJ junctions were seen in type 1 diabetes patients.

Germline CDR1 reads LGHNA; CDR2 reads YSLEER. The J segment lost 0 bases and the V segment lost 4 bases, leaving 4 bases of the junction unmatched. This CDR3 region has 17 residues. cDNA synthesis used the whole RNA isolate, giving expressed TCRB sequences. It was found that naive, central memory and regulatory T cell samples averaged roughly 3.5 million reads. The repertoire was sequenced with immunoSEQ multiplex PCR; TCRdb's copy has only in-frame clones and lacks some. The sample has roughly 610,000 clones; less than 20% are singletons. This TCR was recovered from a young man in good health. The rearrangement links TRBV4-3 to TRBJ2-1; 12 bases are shared with TRBD2. The sequenced sample consisted of naive CD4+ T cells from blood. The CDR3 DNA reads TGCGCCAGCAGCCTACGACTAGCGGGAGTCTCCTACAATGAGCAGTTCTTC. This codes for CASSLRLAGVSYNEQFF.